This TCR beta chain was documented in a study of OX40 agonist ivuxolimab in advanced cancers. Overall study findings and caveats: Partial responders at 0.1-3.0 mg/kg had among the lowest clonal expansion.

Generated by immunoSEQ multiplex PCR, the TCRdb table keeps only in-frame clones and is missing some. The sample lists tens of thousands of clones, around 84% occurring once. There are 14 residues in the CDR3. The germline V gene has CDR1 LNHDA and CDR2 SQIVND (reference sequence). The V segment lost 4 bases and the J segment 4 bases; nucleotides outside the gene matches: 1. In regard to this clone: Its antigen remains unknown.

The sequence was obtained from an adult with an advanced solid tumor such as melanoma, head and neck, liver or kidney cancer. The chain is built from TRBV19 and TRBJ1-6, with 7 nucleotides matching TRBD1. This sample comprised CD4+ or CD8+ T cells sorted from blood, obtained in a trial of the OX40 agonist ivuxolimab. Written as DNA, the CDR3 is TGTGCCAGTAGTAAGGACAGGTATAATTCACCCCTCCACTTT. Translating it yields CASSKDRYNSPLHF.